This T cell receptor beta chain was captured in a study of T cells in Graves' hyperthyroidism and ophthalmopathy. In this sample, this clonotype turned up a few times. The CDR3 extends over 13 amino acids. V lost 5 bases, J lost 6 bases, and 14 bases lay in between. The germline gives CDR1 LNHDA, CDR2 SQIVND (reference sequence). RNA transcripts were the template for amplifying TCR beta CDR3 regions. A first-round RT-PCR of the TCR CDR3 used the HTBI primer set. TCRdb re-called the multiplex PCR reads with MiXCR, one entry per CDR3 protein. Seen here are about 420,000 distinct CDR3 sequences, around a sixth observed once, and the top ten hold around 7%.

The rearrangement links TRBV19 to TRBJ2-7; the D is unclear. The specimen sequenced was blood. This TCR was sampled from a woman under 30 with Graves' hyperthyroidism. CDR3: CASSPRQVGEQYF. The DNA for the CDR3 is TGTGCCAGTAGTCCCCGGCAGGTTGGCGAGCAGTACTTC.